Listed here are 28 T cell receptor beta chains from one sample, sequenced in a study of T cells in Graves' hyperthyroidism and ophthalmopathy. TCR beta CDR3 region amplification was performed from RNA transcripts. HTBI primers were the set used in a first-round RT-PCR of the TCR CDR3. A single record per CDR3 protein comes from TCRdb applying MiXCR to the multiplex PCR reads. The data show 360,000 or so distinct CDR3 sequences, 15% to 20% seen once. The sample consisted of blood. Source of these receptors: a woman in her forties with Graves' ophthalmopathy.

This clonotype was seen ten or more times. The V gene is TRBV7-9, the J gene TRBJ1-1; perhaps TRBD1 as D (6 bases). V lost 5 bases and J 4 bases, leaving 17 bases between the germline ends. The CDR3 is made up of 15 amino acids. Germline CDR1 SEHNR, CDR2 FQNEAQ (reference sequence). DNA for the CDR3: TGTGCCAGCAGCATAATAACAGGGACGGGCACTGAAGCTTTCTTT. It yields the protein CASSIITGTGTEAFF.

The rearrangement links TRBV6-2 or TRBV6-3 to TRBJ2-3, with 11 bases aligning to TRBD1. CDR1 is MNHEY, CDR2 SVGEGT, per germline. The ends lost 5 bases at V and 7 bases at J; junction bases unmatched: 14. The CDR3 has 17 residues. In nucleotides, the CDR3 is TGTGCCAGCAGTCCCCAACCTCCGGGACAGGGGGAACATACGCAGTATTTT. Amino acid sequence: CASSPQPPGQGEHTQYF.

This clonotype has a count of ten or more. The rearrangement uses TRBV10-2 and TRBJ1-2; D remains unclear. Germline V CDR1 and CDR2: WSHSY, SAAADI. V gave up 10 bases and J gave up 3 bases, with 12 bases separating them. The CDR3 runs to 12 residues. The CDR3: CATSGVDYGYTF. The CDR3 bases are TGCGCCACCTCCGGGGTGGACTATGGCTACACCTTC.

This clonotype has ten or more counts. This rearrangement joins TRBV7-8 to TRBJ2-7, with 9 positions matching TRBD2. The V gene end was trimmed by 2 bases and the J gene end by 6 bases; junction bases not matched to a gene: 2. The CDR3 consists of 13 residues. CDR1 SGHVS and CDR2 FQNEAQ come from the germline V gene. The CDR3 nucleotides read TGTGCCAGCAGCTTAAAAGCGGGAGGCGAGCAGTACTTC. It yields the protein CASSLKAGGEQYF.

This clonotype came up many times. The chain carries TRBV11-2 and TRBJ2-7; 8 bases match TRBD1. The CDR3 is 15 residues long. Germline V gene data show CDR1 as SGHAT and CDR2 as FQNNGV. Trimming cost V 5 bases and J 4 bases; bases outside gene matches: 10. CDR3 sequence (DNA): TGTGCCAGCAGCCCAGTCGGCAGGGGGCTATACGAGCAGTACTTC. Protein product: CASSPVGRGLYEQYF.

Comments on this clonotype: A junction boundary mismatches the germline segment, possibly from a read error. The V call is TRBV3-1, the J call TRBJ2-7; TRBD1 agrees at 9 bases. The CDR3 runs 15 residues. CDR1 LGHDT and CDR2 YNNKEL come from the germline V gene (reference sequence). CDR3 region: CASSPEGQGIHEQCF. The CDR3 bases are TGTGCCAGCAGCCCCGAGGGACAGGGTATCCACGAGCAGTGCTTC.

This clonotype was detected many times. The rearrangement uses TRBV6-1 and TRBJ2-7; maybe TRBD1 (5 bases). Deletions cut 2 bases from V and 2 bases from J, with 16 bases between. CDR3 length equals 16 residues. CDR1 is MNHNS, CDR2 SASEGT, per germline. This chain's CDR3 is CASSETRTGPTYEQYF. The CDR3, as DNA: TGTGCCAGCAGTGAAACGCGAACAGGTCCTACCTACGAGCAGTACTTC.

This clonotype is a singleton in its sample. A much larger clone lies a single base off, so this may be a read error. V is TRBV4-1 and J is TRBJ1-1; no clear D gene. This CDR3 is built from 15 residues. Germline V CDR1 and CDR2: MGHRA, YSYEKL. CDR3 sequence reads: CGSSQAWVMNTEAFF. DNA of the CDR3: TGCGGCAGCAGCCAAGCGTGGGTTATGAACACTGAAGCTTTCTTT.

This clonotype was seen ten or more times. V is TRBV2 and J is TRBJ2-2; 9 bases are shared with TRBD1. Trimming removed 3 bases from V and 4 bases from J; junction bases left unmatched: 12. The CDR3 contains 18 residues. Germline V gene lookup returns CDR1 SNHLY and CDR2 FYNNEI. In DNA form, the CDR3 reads TGTGCCAGCAGTGATCCACCCGGGACAGGGAGGAGCACCGGGGAGCTGTTTTTT. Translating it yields CASSDPPGTGRSTGELFF.

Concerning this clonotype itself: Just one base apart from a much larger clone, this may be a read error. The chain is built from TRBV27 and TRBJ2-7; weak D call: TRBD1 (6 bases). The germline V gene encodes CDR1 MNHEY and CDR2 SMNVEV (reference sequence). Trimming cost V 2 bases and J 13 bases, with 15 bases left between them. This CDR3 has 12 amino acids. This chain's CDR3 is CASSLLAGTFYF. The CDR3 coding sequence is TGTGCCAGCAGTTTACTGGCCGGGACATTTTACTTC.

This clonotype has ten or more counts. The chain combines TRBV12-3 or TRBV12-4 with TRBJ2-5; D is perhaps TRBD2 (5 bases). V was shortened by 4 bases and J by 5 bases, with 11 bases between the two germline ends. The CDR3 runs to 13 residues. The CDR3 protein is CASSSGGWETQYF. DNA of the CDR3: TGTGCCAGCAGTTCGGGCGGGTGGGAGACCCAGTACTTC.

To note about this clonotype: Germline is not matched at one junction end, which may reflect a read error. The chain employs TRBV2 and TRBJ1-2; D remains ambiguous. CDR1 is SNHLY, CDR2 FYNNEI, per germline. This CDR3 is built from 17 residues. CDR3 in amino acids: CASSPDPGIIRNYGYIF. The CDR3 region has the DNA TGTGCCAGCAGTCCCGACCCCGGGATCATCAGGAACTATGGCTACATCTTC. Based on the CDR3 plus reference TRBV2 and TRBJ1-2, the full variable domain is EPEVTQTPSHQVTQMGQEVILRCVPISNHLYFYWYRQILGQKVEFLVSFYNNEISEKSEIFDDQFSVERPDGSNFTLKIRSTKLEDSAMYFCASSPDPGIIRNYGYIFGSGTRLTVV.

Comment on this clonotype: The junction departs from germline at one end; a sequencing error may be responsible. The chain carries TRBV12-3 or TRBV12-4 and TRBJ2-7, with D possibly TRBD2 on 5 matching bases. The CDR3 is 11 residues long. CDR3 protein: CPSSSRGRFYF. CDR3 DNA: TGTCCCAGCAGTTCCCGAGGGAGATTTTACTTC.

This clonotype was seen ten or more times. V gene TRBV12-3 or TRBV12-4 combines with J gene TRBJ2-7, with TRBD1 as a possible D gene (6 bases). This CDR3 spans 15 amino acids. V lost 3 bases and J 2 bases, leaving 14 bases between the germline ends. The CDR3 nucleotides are TGTGCCAGCAGTTTTGGGCAGGGGAGAACCTACGAGCAGTACTTC. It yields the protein CASSFGQGRTYEQYF.

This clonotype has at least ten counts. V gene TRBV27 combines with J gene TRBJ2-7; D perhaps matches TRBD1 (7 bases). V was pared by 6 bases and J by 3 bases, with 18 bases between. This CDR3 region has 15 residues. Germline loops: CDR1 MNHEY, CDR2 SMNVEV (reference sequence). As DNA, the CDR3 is TGTGCCAGCAGCCTTCGACAGGGAGGCCTCTACGAGCAGTACTTC. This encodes CASSLRQGGLYEQYF.

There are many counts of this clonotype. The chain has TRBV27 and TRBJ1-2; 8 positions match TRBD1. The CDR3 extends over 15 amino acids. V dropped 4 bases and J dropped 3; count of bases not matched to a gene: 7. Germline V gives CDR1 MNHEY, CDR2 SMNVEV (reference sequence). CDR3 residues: CASSSGQVGDYGYTF. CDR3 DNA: TGTGCCAGCAGTTCGGGACAGGTTGGAGACTATGGCTACACCTTC.

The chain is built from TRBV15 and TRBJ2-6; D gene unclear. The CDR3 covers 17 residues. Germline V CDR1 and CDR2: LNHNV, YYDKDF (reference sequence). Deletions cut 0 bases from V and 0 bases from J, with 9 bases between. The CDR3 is CATSRDWANSGANVLTF. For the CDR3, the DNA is TGTGCCACCAGCAGAGATTGGGCGAACTCTGGGGCCAACGTCCTGACTTTC.

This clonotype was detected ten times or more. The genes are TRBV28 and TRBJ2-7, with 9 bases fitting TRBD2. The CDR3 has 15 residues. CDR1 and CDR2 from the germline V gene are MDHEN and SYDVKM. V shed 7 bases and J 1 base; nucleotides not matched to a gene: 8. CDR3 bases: TGTGCCAGCACCGGTTTGACTAGCGGATCCTACGAGCAGTACTTC. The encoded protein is CASTGLTSGSYEQYF.

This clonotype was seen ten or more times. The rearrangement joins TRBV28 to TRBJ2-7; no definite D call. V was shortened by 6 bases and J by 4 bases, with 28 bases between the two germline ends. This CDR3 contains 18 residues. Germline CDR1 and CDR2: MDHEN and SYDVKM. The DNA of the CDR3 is TGTGCCAGCAGCCCAAAGAGCCCTAAGAGAGTAGGCCCTTACGAGCAGTACTTC. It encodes CASSPKSPKRVGPYEQYF.

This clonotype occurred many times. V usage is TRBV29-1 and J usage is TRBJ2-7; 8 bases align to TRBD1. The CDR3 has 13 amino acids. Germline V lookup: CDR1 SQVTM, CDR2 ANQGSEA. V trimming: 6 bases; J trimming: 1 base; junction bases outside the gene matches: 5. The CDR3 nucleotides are TGCAGCGTCGCCCGGACAGGGTCCTACGAGCAGTACTTC. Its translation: CSVARTGSYEQYF.

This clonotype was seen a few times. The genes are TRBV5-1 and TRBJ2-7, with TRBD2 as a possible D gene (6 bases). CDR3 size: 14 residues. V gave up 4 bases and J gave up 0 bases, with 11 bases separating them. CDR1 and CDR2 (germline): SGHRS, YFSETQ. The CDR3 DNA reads TGCGCCAGCAGCGCACGGGGGATCTCCTACGAGCAGTACTTC. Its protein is CASSARGISYEQYF.

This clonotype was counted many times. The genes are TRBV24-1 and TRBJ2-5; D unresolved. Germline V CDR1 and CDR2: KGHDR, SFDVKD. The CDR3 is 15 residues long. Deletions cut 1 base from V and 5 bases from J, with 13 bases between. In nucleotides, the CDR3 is TGTGCCACCAGTGATTTACCACCCCGAGAGGAGACCCAGTACTTC. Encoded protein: CATSDLPPREETQYF.

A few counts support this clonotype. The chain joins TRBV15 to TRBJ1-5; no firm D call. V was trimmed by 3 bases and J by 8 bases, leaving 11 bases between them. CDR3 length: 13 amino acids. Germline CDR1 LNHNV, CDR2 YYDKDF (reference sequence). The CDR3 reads CATSSFAGEPQHF. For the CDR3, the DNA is TGTGCCACCAGCAGTTTCGCTGGGGAGCCCCAGCATTTT. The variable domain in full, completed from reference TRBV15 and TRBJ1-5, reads DAMVIQNPRYQVTQFGKPVTLSCSQTLNHNVMYWYQQKSSQAPKLLFHYYDKDFNNEADTPDNFQSRRPNTSFCFLDIRSPGLGDTAMYLCATSSFAGEPQHFGDGTRLSIL.

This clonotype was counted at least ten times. The DNA of the CDR3 is TGCAGCGTTGAAGACAGGGGGTCTGGAAACACCATATATTTT. Amino acids: CSVEDRGSGNTIYF. This chain uses TRBV29-1 with TRBJ1-3, with 7 bases aligning to TRBD1. The germline CDR1 and CDR2 sequences are SQVTM and ANQGSEA. V shed 0 bases, J shed 1 base, and the junction held 0 bases outside the gene matches. The CDR3 has 14 residues.

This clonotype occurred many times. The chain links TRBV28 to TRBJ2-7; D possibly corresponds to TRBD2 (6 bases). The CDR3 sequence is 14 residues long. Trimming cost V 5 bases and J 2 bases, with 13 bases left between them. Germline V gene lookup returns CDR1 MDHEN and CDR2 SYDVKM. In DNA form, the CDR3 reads TGTGCCAGCAGTGCCCAGCGGGCGACCTACGAGCAGTACTTC. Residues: CASSAQRATYEQYF. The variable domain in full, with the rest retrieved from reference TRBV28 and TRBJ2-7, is DVKVTQSSRYLVKRTGEKVFLECVQDMDHENMFWYRQDPGLGLRLIYFSYDVKMKEKGDIPEGYSVSREKKERFSLILESASTNQTSMYLCASSAQRATYEQYFGPGTRLTVT.

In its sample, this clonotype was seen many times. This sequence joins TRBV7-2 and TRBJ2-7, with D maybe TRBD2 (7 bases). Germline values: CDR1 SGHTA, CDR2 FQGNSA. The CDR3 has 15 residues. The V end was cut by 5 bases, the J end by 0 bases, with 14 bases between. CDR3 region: CASSRGAGNSYEQYF. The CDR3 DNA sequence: TGTGCCAGCAGCCGGGGGGCGGGAAACTCCTACGAGCAGTACTTC.

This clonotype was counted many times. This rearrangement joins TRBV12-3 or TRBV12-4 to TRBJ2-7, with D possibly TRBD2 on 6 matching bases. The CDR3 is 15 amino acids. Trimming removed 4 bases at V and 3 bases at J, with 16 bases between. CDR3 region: CASSSTGGPFYEQYF. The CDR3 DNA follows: TGTGCCAGCAGTTCAACCGGGGGTCCTTTCTACGAGCAGTACTTC.

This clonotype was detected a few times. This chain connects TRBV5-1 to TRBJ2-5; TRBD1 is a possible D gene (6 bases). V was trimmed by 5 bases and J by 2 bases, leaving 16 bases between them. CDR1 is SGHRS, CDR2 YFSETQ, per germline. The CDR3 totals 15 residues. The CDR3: CASSPGAGLQETQYF. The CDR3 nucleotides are TGCGCCAGCAGTCCAGGGGCCGGCCTTCAAGAGACCCAGTACTTC.